A single sample is the source of the 23 T cell receptor beta chains below, sequenced in a study of T-cell memory formation after mild COVID-19. TCRdb used MiXCR to reprocess the 5' RACE reads, holding one entry per CDR3 protein. The sample includes around 470,000 distinct CDR3 sequences, 20% seen only once; the top ten take around 8%. Sequenced material: PBMCs or a T cell subset sorted from them (not recorded which). Receptors were obtained from an adult woman who had mild COVID-19 (a few samples of this study predate the infection). Cell type and time point are not known.

About this clonotype itself: A read error may explain this, as a much larger clone is one base away. CDR3 in amino acids: CASSQDWGANQPQHF. For the CDR3, the DNA is TGCGCCAGCAGCCAAGATTGGGGGGCCAATCAGCCCCAGCATTTT. The chain combines TRBV4-3 with TRBJ1-5, with D possibly matching TRBD1 (6 bases). The V end lost 0 bases, the J end lost 3 bases, and 9 bases lay between the germline ends. The CDR3 contains 15 residues. CDR1 is LGHNA and CDR2 is YSLEER in the germline V gene.

J is TRBJ2-7 and V is TRBV7-9; no definite D call. The CDR3 is 14 residues long. CDR1 is SEHNR and CDR2 is FQNEAQ in the germline V gene (reference sequence). Trimming took off 2 bases at V and 6 bases at J, with 14 bases between the two ends. Written as DNA, the CDR3 is TGTGCCAGCAGCTTATCCGCAGGTTGGGTCGAGCAGTACTTC. Translating gives CASSLSAGWVEQYF. The full variable domain, rest sourced from reference TRBV7-9 and TRBJ2-7, is DTGVSQNPRHKITKRGQNVTFRCDPISEHNRLYWYRQTLGQGPEFLTYFQNEAQLEKSRLLSDRFSAERPKGSFSTLEIQRTEQGDSAMYLCASSLSAGWVEQYFGPGTRLTVT.

The rearrangement links TRBV12-3 or TRBV12-4 to TRBJ2-2, with TRBD1 matching over 10 bases. CDR3 length: 16 amino acids. With 5 bases clipped from V and 7 bases from J, the junction kept 10 bases outside the gene matches. The CDR3 nucleotides read TGTGCCAGCAGTGATAGACAGGGGGCGAATCACGGGGAGCTGTTTTTT. Its protein product is CASSDRQGANHGELFF.

The V and J genes are TRBV6-6 and TRBJ2-1; 8 bases are a match to TRBD2. CDR3 length equals 14 residues. Germline values: CDR1 MNHNY, CDR2 SVGAGI (reference sequence). J was trimmed by 6 bases and V by 5 bases; bases with no gene match: 6. The CDR3 here is CASSTRGTSNEQFF. CDR3 sequence (DNA): TGTGCCAGCAGTACACGCGGGACTAGCAATGAGCAGTTCTTC.

The chain carries TRBV5-5 and TRBJ1-2, with 8 bases identical to TRBD1. Trimming removed 4 bases from V and 0 bases from J; junction bases left unmatched: 8. The CDR3 consists of 16 residues. Germline assignment: CDR1 SGHKS and CDR2 YYEKEE (reference sequence). The CDR3 is CASSPGQAGSNYGYTF. The CDR3 nucleotides read TGTGCCAGCAGCCCGGGACAGGCGGGATCTAACTATGGCTACACCTTC.

The sample holds a few counts of this clonotype. This sequence joins TRBV23-1 and TRBJ2-1, with unresolved D. TRBV23-1 is filed as an ORF, its function uncertain. Deletions cut 0 bases from V and 7 bases from J, with 10 bases between. CDR3 length: 14 residues. The DNA for the CDR3 is TGCGCCAGCAGTCAATCGTCAGCGAAAAATGAGCAGTTCTTC. Translated: CASSQSSAKNEQFF.

CDR3 DNA sequence: TGTGCCAGCAGTTTAATTGCGGCAGGACGTAATCCAGATACGCAGTATTTT. Translated, it gives CASSLIAAGRNPDTQYF. V and J are TRBV12-3 or TRBV12-4 and TRBJ2-3; no clear D. The CDR3 covers 17 residues. The V and J ends lost 2 bases and 4 bases respectively, with 19 bases between them.

The sample holds many counts of this clonotype. V gene TRBV2 combines with J gene TRBJ2-5, with D hard to call. The CDR3 is made up of 11 amino acids. Per the germline V gene, CDR1 is SNHLY and CDR2 is FYNNEI. The V gene lost 5 bases and the J gene lost 9 bases, with 10 bases spanning the gap. CDR3 protein: CASSNPRAQYF. In DNA, the CDR3 is TGTGCCAGCAGTAACCCCCGGGCCCAGTACTTC.

The chain has TRBV3-1 and TRBJ1-3; TRBD1 aligns across 7 bases. The CDR3 consists of 15 residues. CDR1 and CDR2 from the germline V gene are LGHDT and YNNKEL (reference sequence). V dropped 4 bases and J dropped 4; count of bases not matched to a gene: 7. CDR3 in amino acids: CASSRQGGRGNTIYF. CDR3 in DNA: TGTGCCAGCAGCCGACAGGGAGGAAGGGGAAACACCATATATTTT.

The chain has TRBV7-2 and TRBJ2-5, with D unresolved. Germline V gene lookup returns CDR1 SGHTA and CDR2 FQGNSA. With 0 bases removed from V and 6 bases from J, the gap between germline ends came to 17 bases. This CDR3 spans 16 amino acids. The CDR3 reads CASSLAGSATSKTQYF. The CDR3 DNA reads as TGTGCCAGCAGCTTAGCGGGCAGTGCCACCTCAAAGACCCAGTACTTC.

The chain uses TRBV12-3 or TRBV12-4 and TRBJ2-5, with 10 bases aligning to TRBD2. J gave up 9 bases and V 3 bases, and 7 bases lay outside the gene matches. This CDR3 contains 14 residues. The DNA for the CDR3 is TGTGCCAGCAGTTTCACTAGCGGGGTCCAGGCCCAGTACTTC. It yields the protein CASSFTSGVQAQYF.

This clonotype was seen more than once but under ten times. This sequence joins TRBV7-2 and TRBJ2-3; 8 bases fit TRBD2. The J segment lost 0 bases and the V segment lost 5 bases, leaving 4 bases of the junction unmatched. There are 15 residues in the CDR3. CDR1 is SGHTA, CDR2 FQGNSA, per germline. CDR3 amino acids: CASSISGTSTDTQYF. Written as DNA, the CDR3 is TGTGCCAGCAGCATTAGCGGGACTAGCACAGATACGCAGTATTTT.

This clonotype was seen a few times. This chain uses TRBV7-6 with TRBJ2-1; D not resolved. Germline V lookup: CDR1 SGHVS, CDR2 FNYEAQ. Trimming pared 5 bases from V and 3 bases from J, leaving 8 bases between. CDR3 length: 13 residues. CDR3 sequence (DNA): TGTGCCAGCAGCCTCATGATCTACAATGAGCAGTTCTTC. Translating gives CASSLMIYNEQFF. Full variable domain (missing parts from reference TRBV7-6 and TRBJ2-1): GAGVSQSPRYKVTKRGQDVALRCDPISGHVSLYWYRQALGQGPEFLTYFNYEAQQDKSGLPNDRFSAERPEGSISTLTIQRTEQRDSAMYRCASSLMIYNEQFFGPGTRLTVL.

This clonotype has at least ten counts. V usage is TRBV6-2 or TRBV6-3 and J usage is TRBJ2-1; 11 nucleotides align to TRBD2. The germline CDR1 and CDR2 sequences are MNHEY and SVGEGT. V dropped 5 bases and J dropped 0; count of bases not matched to a gene: 6. The CDR3 length is 17 residues. DNA for the CDR3: TGTGCCAGCAGTGGACTAGCGGGTCCTCACTCCTACAATGAGCAGTTCTTC. It specifies CASSGLAGPHSYNEQFF.

The rearrangement links TRBV5-1 to TRBJ2-1; 15 bases line up with TRBD2. In germline, CDR1 is SGHRS, CDR2 YFSETQ. J gave up 0 bases and V 4 bases, and 8 bases lay outside the gene matches. CDR3 length: 19 residues. The CDR3 region is CASSTGLAGGPDSYNEQFF. Here the CDR3 DNA reads TGCGCCAGCAGCACCGGACTAGCGGGGGGGCCCGACTCCTACAATGAGCAGTTCTTC. The variable domain in full, completed from reference TRBV5-1 and TRBJ2-1, reads KAGVTQTPRYLIKTRGQQVTLSCSPISGHRSVSWYQQTPGQGLQFLFEYFSETQRNKGNFPGRFSGRQFSNSRSEMNVSTLELGDSALYLCASSTGLAGGPDSYNEQFFGPGTRLTVL.

In its sample, this clonotype was seen a few times. This chain uses TRBV27 with TRBJ2-4; 13 positions match TRBD2. Germline loops: CDR1 MNHEY, CDR2 SMNVEV (reference sequence). The CDR3 loop spans 18 amino acids. J was trimmed by 6 bases and V by 4 bases; bases with no gene match: 12. The CDR3 bases are TGTGCCAGCAGTTGGCGGAGGACTAGCGGGGGCAACGCAAACATTCAGTACTTC. This gives the protein CASSWRRTSGGNANIQYF.

This clonotype showed up just a few times. The chain couples TRBV7-2 to TRBJ2-3; the D gene is possibly TRBD2 (6 bases). The CDR3 contains 15 residues. V shed 2 bases and J shed 3 bases, with 12 bases lying between them. Germline CDR1 reads SGHTA; CDR2 reads FQGNSA. CDR3 residues: CASSLWEAGTDTQYF. In nucleotides, the CDR3 is TGTGCCAGCAGCTTATGGGAGGCGGGAACAGATACGCAGTATTTT.

The table lists this clonotype with a few counts. V usage is TRBV18 and J usage is TRBJ2-3; possibly TRBD2 for D (6 bases). Between the trimmed V and J ends, which lost 0 bases and 7 bases, there was a span of 8 bases. Germline CDR1 and CDR2: KGHSH and LQKENI. This CDR3 comprises 13 residues. This chain's CDR3 is CASSPPAGHTQYF. The CDR3 DNA reads TGTGCCAGCTCACCACCGGCGGGGCATACGCAGTATTTT.

This clonotype occurred a few times. The chain's CDR3 is CSAGAERNYGYTF. In DNA form, the CDR3 reads TGCAGTGCTGGGGCGGAGAGAAACTATGGCTACACCTTC. The rearrangement joins TRBV20-1 to TRBJ1-2; tentatively, D is TRBD1 (5 bases). V lost 5 bases to trimming and J lost 2 bases, with 12 bases between them. Germline CDR1 is DFQATT and CDR2 is SNEGSKA (reference sequence). The CDR3 totals 13 residues.

This clonotype appeared a few times. J is TRBJ2-2 and V is TRBV12-3 or TRBV12-4; possibly TRBD2 for D (6 bases). This CDR3 has 14 amino acids. V was cut by 6 bases and J by 6 bases, with 14 bases left in between. The CDR3 loop is CASSRDFMAGELFF. The CDR3 region has the DNA TGTGCCAGCAGCCGGGACTTTATGGCCGGGGAGCTGTTTTTT.

The rearrangement links TRBV27 to TRBJ2-5, with 9 positions matching TRBD1. Germline CDR1 MNHEY, CDR2 SMNVEV (reference sequence). This CDR3 region has 13 residues. J was trimmed by 1 base and V by 6 bases; bases with no gene match: 0. CDR3 bases: TGTGCCAGCAGGGGACAGGGCCAAGAGACCCAGTACTTC. Its protein is CASRGQGQETQYF.

This clonotype was recorded many times. The chain couples TRBV7-2 to TRBJ2-1; perhaps TRBD2 as D (6 bases). CDR1 is SGHTA and CDR2 is FQGNSA in the germline V gene. CDR3 length: 17 amino acids. The V end lost 1 base, the J end lost 3 bases, and 16 bases lay between the germline ends. The CDR3 nucleotides are TGTGCCAGCAGCTTAGTGGCCCAGCGGGCTTACTACAATGAGCAGTTCTTC. As protein: CASSLVAQRAYYNEQFF. The whole variable domain, filled in from reference TRBV7-2 and TRBJ2-1, reads GAGVSQSPSNKVTEKGKDVELRCDPISGHTALYWYRQSLGQGLEFLIYFQGNSAPDKSGLPSDRFSAERTGGSVSTLTIQRTQQEDSAVYLCASSLVAQRAYYNEQFFGPGTRLTVL.

This clonotype was seen more than once but under ten times. This chain's CDR3 is CSARGVTDTQYF. DNA for the CDR3: TGCAGTGCTAGAGGGGTGACAGATACGCAGTATTTT. The V and J genes are TRBV20-1 and TRBJ2-3; D not resolved. The germline gives CDR1 DFQATT, CDR2 SNEGSKA (reference sequence). V dropped 1 base and J dropped 3 bases, with 5 bases sitting between them. This CDR3 is built from 12 residues.